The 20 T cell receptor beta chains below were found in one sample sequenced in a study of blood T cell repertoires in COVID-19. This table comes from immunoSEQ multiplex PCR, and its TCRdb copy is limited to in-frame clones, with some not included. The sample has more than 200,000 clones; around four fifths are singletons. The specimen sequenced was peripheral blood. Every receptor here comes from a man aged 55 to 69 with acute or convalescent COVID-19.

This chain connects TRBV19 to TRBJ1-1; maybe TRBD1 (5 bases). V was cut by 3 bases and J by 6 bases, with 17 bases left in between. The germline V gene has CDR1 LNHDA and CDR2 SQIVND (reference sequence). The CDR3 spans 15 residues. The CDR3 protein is CASSISGGGRSEAFF. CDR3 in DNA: TGTGCCAGTAGTATCAGTGGGGGGGGTCGGTCTGAAGCTTTCTTT.

CDR3 DNA sequence: TGTGCCAGCAGTGAAGGGGGAGTAGAACTGTTTTTT. The encoded protein is CASSEGGVELFF. This chain uses TRBV2 with TRBJ1-4; the D is unclear. Trimming pared 1 base from V and 12 bases from J, leaving 9 bases between. CDR1 and CDR2 from the germline V gene are SNHLY and FYNNEI. CDR3 length: 12 residues.

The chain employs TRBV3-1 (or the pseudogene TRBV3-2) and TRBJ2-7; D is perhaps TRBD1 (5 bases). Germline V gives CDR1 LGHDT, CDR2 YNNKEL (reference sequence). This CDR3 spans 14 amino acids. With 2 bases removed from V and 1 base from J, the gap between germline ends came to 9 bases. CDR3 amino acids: CASSQTGESYEQYF. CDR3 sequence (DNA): TGTGCCAGCAGCCAAACAGGAGAATCCTACGAGCAGTACTTC.

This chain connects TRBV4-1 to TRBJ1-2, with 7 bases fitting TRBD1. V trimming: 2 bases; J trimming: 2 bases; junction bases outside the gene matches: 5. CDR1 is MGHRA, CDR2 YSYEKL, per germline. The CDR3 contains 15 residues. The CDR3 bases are TGCGCCAGCAGCCAACAAACAGGGGAAAACTATGGCTACACCTTC. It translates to CASSQQTGENYGYTF.

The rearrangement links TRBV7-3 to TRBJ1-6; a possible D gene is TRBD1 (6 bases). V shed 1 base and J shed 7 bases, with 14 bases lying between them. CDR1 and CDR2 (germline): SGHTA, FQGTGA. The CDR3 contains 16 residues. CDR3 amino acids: CASSLNPGARNSPLHF. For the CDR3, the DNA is TGTGCCAGCAGCTTAAATCCAGGGGCGAGAAATTCACCCCTCCACTTT. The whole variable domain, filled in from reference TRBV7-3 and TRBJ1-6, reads GAGVSQTPSNKVTEKGKYVELRCDPISGHTALYWYRQSLGQGPEFLIYFQGTGAADDSGLPNDRFFAVRPEGSVSTLKIQRTERGDSAVYLCASSLNPGARNSPLHFGNGTRLTVT.

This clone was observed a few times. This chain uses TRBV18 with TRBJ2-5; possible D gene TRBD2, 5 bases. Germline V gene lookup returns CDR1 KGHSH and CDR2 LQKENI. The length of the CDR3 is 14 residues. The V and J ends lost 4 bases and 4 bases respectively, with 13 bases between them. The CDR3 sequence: CASSLVERVETQYF. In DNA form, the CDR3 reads TGTGCCAGCTCACTTGTTGAGAGGGTAGAGACCCAGTACTTC.

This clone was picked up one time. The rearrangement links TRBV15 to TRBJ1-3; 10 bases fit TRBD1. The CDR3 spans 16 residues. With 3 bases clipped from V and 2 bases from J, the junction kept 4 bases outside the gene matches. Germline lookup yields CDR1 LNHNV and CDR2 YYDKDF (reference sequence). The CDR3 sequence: CATSRDRGSPGNTIYF. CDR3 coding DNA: TGTGCCACCAGCAGGGACAGGGGGTCGCCTGGAAACACCATATATTTT.

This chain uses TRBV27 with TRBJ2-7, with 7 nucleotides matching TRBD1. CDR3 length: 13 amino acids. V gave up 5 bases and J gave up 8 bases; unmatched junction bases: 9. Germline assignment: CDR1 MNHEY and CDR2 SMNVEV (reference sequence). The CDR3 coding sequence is TGTGCCAGCAGTATGGGACAGCTTTTCAAGCAGTACTTC. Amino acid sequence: CASSMGQLFKQYF.

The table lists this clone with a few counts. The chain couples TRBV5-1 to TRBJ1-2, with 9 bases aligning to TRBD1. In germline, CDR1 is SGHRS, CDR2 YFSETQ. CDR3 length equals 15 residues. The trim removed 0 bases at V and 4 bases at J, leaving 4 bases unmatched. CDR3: CASSLDRGRSYGYTF. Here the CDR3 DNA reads TGCGCCAGCAGCTTGGACAGGGGGCGCAGCTATGGCTACACCTTC.

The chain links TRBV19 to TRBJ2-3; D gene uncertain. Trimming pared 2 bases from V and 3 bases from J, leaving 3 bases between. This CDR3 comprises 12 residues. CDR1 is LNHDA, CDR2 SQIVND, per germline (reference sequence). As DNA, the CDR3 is TGTGCCAGTAGTATACGGACAGATACGCAGTATTTT. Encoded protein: CASSIRTDTQYF.

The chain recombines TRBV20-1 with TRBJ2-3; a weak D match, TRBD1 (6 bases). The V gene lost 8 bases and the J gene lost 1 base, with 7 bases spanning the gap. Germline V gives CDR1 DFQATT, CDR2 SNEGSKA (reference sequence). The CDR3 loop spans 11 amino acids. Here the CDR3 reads CSQGRTDTQYF. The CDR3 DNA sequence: TGCAGTCAGGGGCGCACAGATACGCAGTATTTT.

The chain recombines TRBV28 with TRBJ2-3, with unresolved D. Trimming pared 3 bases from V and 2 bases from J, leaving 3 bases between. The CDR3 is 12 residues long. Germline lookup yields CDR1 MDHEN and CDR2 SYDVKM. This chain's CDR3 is CASSFYTDTQYF. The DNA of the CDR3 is TGTGCCAGCAGTTTCTACACAGATACGCAGTATTTT.

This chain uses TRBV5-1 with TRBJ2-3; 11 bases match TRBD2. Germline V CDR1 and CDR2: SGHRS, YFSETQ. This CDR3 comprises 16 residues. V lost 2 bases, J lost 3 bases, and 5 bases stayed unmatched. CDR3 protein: CASSFGASGGTDTQYF. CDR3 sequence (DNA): TGCGCCAGCAGCTTCGGGGCTAGCGGGGGGACAGATACGCAGTATTTT.

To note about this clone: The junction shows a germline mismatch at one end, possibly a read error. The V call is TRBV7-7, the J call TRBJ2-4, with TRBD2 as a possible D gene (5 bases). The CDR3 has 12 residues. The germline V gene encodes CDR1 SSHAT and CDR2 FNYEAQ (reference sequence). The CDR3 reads CASSGAFDIQYF. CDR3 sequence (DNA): TGTGCTAGCAGCGGAGCGTTTGACATTCAGTACTTC.

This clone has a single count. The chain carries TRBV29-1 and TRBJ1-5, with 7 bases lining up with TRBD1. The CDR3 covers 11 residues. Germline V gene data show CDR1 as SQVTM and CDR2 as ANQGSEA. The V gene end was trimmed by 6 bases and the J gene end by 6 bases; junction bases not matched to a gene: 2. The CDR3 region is CSVQGPQPQHF. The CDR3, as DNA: TGCAGCGTACAGGGGCCTCAGCCCCAGCATTTT.

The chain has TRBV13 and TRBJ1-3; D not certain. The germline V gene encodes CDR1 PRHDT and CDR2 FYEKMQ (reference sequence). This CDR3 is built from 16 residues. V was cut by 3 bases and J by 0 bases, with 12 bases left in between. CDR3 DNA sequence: TGTGCCAGCAGCTTGGGAGTCAGGCTCTCTGGAAACACCATATATTTT. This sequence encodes CASSLGVRLSGNTIYF.

The CDR3 sequence: CATQTPVGQFYGYTF. The CDR3 DNA follows: TGTGCCACCCAAACCCCCGTTGGGCAGTTCTATGGCTACACCTTC. The rearrangement uses TRBV6-6 and TRBJ1-2, with no clear D. In germline, CDR1 is MNHNY, CDR2 SVGAGI (reference sequence). The CDR3 totals 15 residues. The V end was cut by 10 bases, the J end by 4 bases, with 22 bases between.

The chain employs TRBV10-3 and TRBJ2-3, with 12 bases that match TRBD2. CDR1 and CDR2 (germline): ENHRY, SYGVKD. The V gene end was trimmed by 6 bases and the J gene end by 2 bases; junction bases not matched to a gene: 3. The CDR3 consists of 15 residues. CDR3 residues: CAISLAGGATDTQYF. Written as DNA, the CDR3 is TGTGCCATCAGCCTAGCGGGGGGGGCCACAGATACGCAGTATTTT.

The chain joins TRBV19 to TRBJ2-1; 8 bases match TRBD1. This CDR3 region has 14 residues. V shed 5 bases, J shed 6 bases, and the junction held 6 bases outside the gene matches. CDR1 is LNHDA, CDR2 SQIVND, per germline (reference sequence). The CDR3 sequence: CASSGWTGLNEQFF. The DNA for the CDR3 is TGTGCCAGTAGTGGCTGGACAGGGCTCAATGAGCAGTTCTTC.

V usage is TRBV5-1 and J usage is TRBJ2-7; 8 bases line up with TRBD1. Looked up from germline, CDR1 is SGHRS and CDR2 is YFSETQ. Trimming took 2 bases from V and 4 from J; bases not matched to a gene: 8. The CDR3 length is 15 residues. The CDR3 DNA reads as TGCGCCAGCAGCTTAGGGACAGGTTCTGGGTACGAGCAGTACTTC. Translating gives CASSLGTGSGYEQYF.